This entry features one T cell receptor (beta chain) sequence. Antigen: not known. A much larger clone sits a single nucleotide away, making a read error possible. This entry is derived from a study of T cells after yellow fever vaccination. General study points: It was a weaker secondary response, yet one that peaked faster, at day 5 versus 15.

Using its own MiXCR run on the 5' RACE reads, TCRdb lists one record per CDR3 protein. The profile shows hundreds of thousands of distinct CDR3 sequences, roughly 20% of them singletons. The CDR3 is made up of 14 amino acids. CDR1 and CDR2 (germline): SQVTM, ANQGSEA. The TCR comes from a man aged 18 to 30 who received the YFV17D yellow fever vaccine. This rearrangement joins TRBV29-1 to TRBJ2-3; D possibly corresponds to TRBD2 (6 bases). The sample here was PBMCs, taken before the yellow fever booster vaccination. The CDR3 here is CCVSSDGGTDTQYF. The CDR3 DNA sequence: TGCTGCGTCTCCTCGGATGGGGGGACAGATACGCAGTATTTT.